This entry lists 8 T cell receptor beta chains sequenced from one sample in a study of T-cell memory formation after mild COVID-19. TCRdb used MiXCR to reprocess the 5' RACE reads, holding one entry per CDR3 protein. The repertoire holds about 440,000 distinct CDR3 sequences, with roughly 20% as singletons. Source material: PBMCs or a T cell subset sorted from them (not recorded which). The receptor source for this set is an adult woman who had mild COVID-19 (a few samples of this study predate the infection). Cell type and time point are not known.

There are a few counts of this clonotype. The chain has TRBV5-1 and TRBJ2-2; D is unclear. Between the trimmed V and J ends, which lost 1 base and 5 bases, there was a span of 6 bases. Germline V gene lookup returns CDR1 SGHRS and CDR2 YFSETQ. The CDR3 sequence is 13 residues long. DNA for the CDR3: TGCGCCAGCAGCTTGTTGGCAACCGGGGAGCTGTTTTTT. Encoded protein: CASSLLATGELFF.

The V call is TRBV4-2, the J call TRBJ2-7, with D perhaps assigned TRBD1 or TRBD2 (5 bases each). V was shortened by 0 bases and J by 4 bases, with 7 bases between the two germline ends. Germline CDR1 is LGHNA and CDR2 is YNFKEQ. This CDR3 comprises 13 residues. CDR3 coding DNA: TGTGCCAGCAGCCAAGACGGGGCTTACGAGCAGTACTTC. Its protein product is CASSQDGAYEQYF.

This clonotype has more than one count but fewer than ten. The chain has TRBV29-1 and TRBJ1-1; the D is unclear. The V and J ends lost 8 bases and 0 bases respectively, with 10 bases between them. The CDR3 contains 12 residues. CDR1 and CDR2 from the germline V gene are SQVTM and ANQGSEA. The CDR3 spells CSSQEVNTEAFF. Here the CDR3 DNA reads TGCAGCTCCCAGGAGGTGAACACTGAAGCTTTCTTT.

Points on this clonotype: Germline and junction disagree at one end, which may indicate a read error. This rearrangement joins TRBV5-6 to TRBJ2-7, with TRBD2 matching 8 bases. Germline CDR1 reads SGHDT; CDR2 reads YYEEEE. The CDR3 covers 15 residues. This CDR3 is CASSDTSGSSDEQYF. In DNA, the CDR3 is TGTGCCAGCAGCGACACCAGCGGGAGCTCCGACGAGCAGTACTTC.

The sample holds many counts of this clonotype. An end of the junction does not agree with germline; a read error may underlie this. The V and J genes are TRBV12-3 or TRBV12-4 and TRBJ2-5; D may be TRBD1 (6 bases). The CDR3 has 14 residues. For the CDR3, the DNA is TGCGCCAGCAGCTTAGGGACACTACAAGAGACCCAGTACTTC. Amino acids: CASSLGTLQETQYF.

This clonotype was picked up a small number of times. This chain connects TRBV10-3 to TRBJ2-1; 10 bases line up with TRBD1. The CDR3 covers 16 residues. Trimming removed 6 bases from V and 4 bases from J; junction bases left unmatched: 9. Germline lookup yields CDR1 ENHRY and CDR2 SYGVKD. CDR3: CAISGTGAPLYNEQFF. CDR3 bases: TGTGCCATCAGCGGGACAGGGGCCCCCCTTTACAATGAGCAGTTCTTC.

This clonotype was observed a handful of times. The chain links TRBV12-3 or TRBV12-4 to TRBJ1-1; no clear D. With 6 bases removed from V and 6 bases from J, the gap between germline ends came to 14 bases. This CDR3 contains 13 residues. DNA of the CDR3: TGTGCCAGCAGGCACTCGGACGGTTCTGAAGCTTTCTTT. Translation gives CASRHSDGSEAFF.

The J gene is TRBJ1-2, the V gene TRBV2, with TRBD1 matching over 7 bases. V was pared by 6 bases and J by 5 bases, with 12 bases of the junction left unmatched. From germline, CDR1 is SNHLY and CDR2 FYNNEI. This CDR3 region has 15 residues. The CDR3 loop is CASSDRAVKVYGYTF. CDR3 sequence (DNA): TGTGCCAGCAGCGACAGGGCAGTGAAGGTTTATGGCTACACCTTC. The full variable domain, rest sourced from reference TRBV2 and TRBJ1-2, is EPEVTQTPSHQVTQMGQEVILRCVPISNHLYFYWYRQILGQKVEFLVSFYNNEISEKSEIFDDQFSVERPDGSNFTLKIRSTKLEDSAMYFCASSDRAVKVYGYTFGSGTRLTVV.